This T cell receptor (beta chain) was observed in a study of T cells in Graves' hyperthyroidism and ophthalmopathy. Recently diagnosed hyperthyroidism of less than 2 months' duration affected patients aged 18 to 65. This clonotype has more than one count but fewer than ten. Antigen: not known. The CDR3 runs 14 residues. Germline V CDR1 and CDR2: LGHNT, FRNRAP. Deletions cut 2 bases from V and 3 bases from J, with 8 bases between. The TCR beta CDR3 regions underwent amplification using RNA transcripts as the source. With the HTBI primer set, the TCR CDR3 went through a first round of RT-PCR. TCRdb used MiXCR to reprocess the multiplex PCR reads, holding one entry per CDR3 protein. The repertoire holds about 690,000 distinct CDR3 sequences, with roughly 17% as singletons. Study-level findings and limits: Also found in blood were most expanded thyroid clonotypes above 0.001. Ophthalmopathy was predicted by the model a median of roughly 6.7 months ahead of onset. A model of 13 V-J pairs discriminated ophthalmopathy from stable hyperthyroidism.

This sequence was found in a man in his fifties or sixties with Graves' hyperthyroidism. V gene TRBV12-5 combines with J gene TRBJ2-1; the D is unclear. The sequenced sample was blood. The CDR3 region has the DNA TGTGCTAGTGGTTTGTCAACCCACTACAATGAGCAGTTCTTC. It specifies CASGLSTHYNEQFF.